Presented here are 26 T cell receptor beta chains from one specimen sequenced in a study of OX40 agonist ivuxolimab in advanced cancers. Clones were sequenced by immunoSEQ multiplex PCR, and TCRdb holds only the in-frame ones, with some missing. The top ten hold about 0.9% of the sample, which has tens of thousands of clones, around nine tenths seen once. This sample comprised CD4+ or CD8+ T cells sorted from blood, obtained in a trial of the OX40 agonist ivuxolimab. Receptors originate from an adult with an advanced solid tumor such as melanoma, head and neck, liver or kidney cancer.

The chain combines TRBV5-1 with TRBJ2-2, with TRBD1 matching over 8 bases. The germline gives CDR1 SGHRS, CDR2 YFSETQ. V dropped 4 bases and J dropped 0; count of bases not matched to a gene: 5. The CDR3 covers 16 residues. CDR3 DNA: TGCGCCAGCAGCCCCCGGACAGGGACGAACACCGGGGAGCTGTTTTTT. Protein sequence: CASSPRTGTNTGELFF.

The rearrangement links TRBV5-1 to TRBJ1-2, with D perhaps matching TRBD1 (6 bases). V gave up 4 bases and J gave up 0 bases, with 7 bases separating them. This CDR3 comprises 13 residues. Germline V gene sequence: CDR1 SGHRS, CDR2 YFSETQ. The CDR3 region is CASSRDTNYGYTF. In DNA, the CDR3 is TGCGCCAGCAGCCGGGACACTAACTATGGCTACACCTTC.

The chain employs TRBV7-2 and TRBJ2-3, with D uncertain. The V gene's germline CDR1 is SGHTA and CDR2 FQGNSA. Deletions cut 5 bases from V and 0 bases from J, with 15 bases between. The CDR3 is 16 residues long. CDR3 sequence (DNA): TGTGCCAGCAGCCCCAGTGCGCTCGCTAGCACAGATACGCAGTATTTT. Its protein product is CASSPSALASTDTQYF.

This chain connects TRBV19 to TRBJ1-5, with no clear D. This CDR3 region has 14 residues. CDR1 is LNHDA and CDR2 is SQIVND in the germline V gene (reference sequence). The V and J ends lost 0 bases and 7 bases respectively, with 10 bases between them. This chain's CDR3 is CASSIERVFQPQHF. The DNA for the CDR3 is TGTGCCAGTAGTATAGAGCGGGTTTTCCAGCCCCAGCATTTT.

J is TRBJ1-2 and V is TRBV5-6; D may be TRBD1 (5 bases). This CDR3 has 13 amino acids. Germline loops: CDR1 SGHDT, CDR2 YYEEEE. Trimming removed 3 bases at V and 5 bases at J, with 11 bases between. The CDR3 loop reads CASSSRDGYGYTF. CDR3 DNA sequence: TGTGCCAGCAGCTCCCGGGACGGATATGGCTACACCTTC. Combining the CDR3 with reference TRBV5-6 and TRBJ1-2 gives the whole variable domain DAGVTQSPTHLIKTRGQQVTLRCSPKSGHDTVSWYQQALGQGPQFIFQYYEEEERQRGNFPDRFSGHQFPNYSSELNVNALLLGDSALYLCASSSRDGYGYTFGSGTRLTVV.

The rearrangement joins TRBV18 to TRBJ2-1; no definite D call. CDR3 length: 14 residues. CDR1 is KGHSH, CDR2 LQKENI, per germline. The germline V and J ends were trimmed by 1 base and 4 bases, with 8 bases remaining between them. As DNA, the CDR3 is TGTGCCAGCTCACCACAGAACAAATACAATGAGCAGTTCTTC. Translated: CASSPQNKYNEQFF.

V gene TRBV7-3 combines with J gene TRBJ2-5, with D unclear. CDR1 SGHTA and CDR2 FQGTGA come from the germline V gene. CDR3 length equals 14 residues. Trimming cost V 0 bases and J 5 bases, with 10 bases left between them. The CDR3 nucleotides are TGTGCCAGCAGCTTAACAGGGATTACGGAGACCCAGTACTTC. Encoded protein: CASSLTGITETQYF.

The chain is built from TRBV5-1 and TRBJ1-1; possibly TRBD1 for D (5 bases). The CDR3 length is 13 residues. Germline V gene sequence: CDR1 SGHRS, CDR2 YFSETQ. V was cut by 1 base and J by 3 bases, with 7 bases left in between. This CDR3 reads CASSLQGDTEAFF. DNA of the CDR3: TGCGCCAGCAGCTTGCAGGGTGACACTGAAGCTTTCTTT.

V and J are TRBV19 and TRBJ2-7, with 9 bases matching TRBD2. Germline lookup yields CDR1 LNHDA and CDR2 SQIVND (reference sequence). The CDR3 runs 15 residues. V gave up 4 bases and J gave up 2 bases; unmatched junction bases: 6. CDR3 sequence reads: CASSSPGGRAYEQYF. CDR3 in DNA: TGTGCCAGTAGTAGCCCGGGCGGGAGGGCCTACGAGCAGTACTTC. The complete variable domain, with remaining parts taken from reference TRBV19 and TRBJ2-7, reads DGGITQSPKYLFRKEGQNVTLSCEQNLNHDAMYWYRQDPGQGLRLIYYSQIVNDFQKGDIAEGYSVSREKKESFPLTVTSAQKNPTAFYLCASSSPGGRAYEQYFGPGTRLTVT.

V gene TRBV19 combines with J gene TRBJ2-7, with D unclear. Germline V gives CDR1 LNHDA, CDR2 SQIVND (reference sequence). The CDR3 sequence is 15 residues long. V was trimmed by 2 bases and J by 0 bases, leaving 11 bases between them. DNA of the CDR3: TGTGCCAGTAGTATATCACACCGCCCCTCCTACGAGCAGTACTTC. Encoded protein: CASSISHRPSYEQYF.

The rearrangement uses TRBV19 and TRBJ2-1; D tentatively reads TRBD1 or TRBD2 (5 bases each). The CDR3 is 14 residues long. Germline CDR1 reads LNHDA; CDR2 reads SQIVND (reference sequence). Trimming left V 9 bases short and J 0 bases short, with 12 bases between. CDR3 in amino acids: CASHPGSSYNEQFF. The DNA for the CDR3 is TGTGCCAGCCACCCAGGGAGCTCCTACAATGAGCAGTTCTTC.

The chain carries TRBV6-1 and TRBJ2-7; TRBD2 matches 12 bases. Germline trimming cut 3 bases from V and 4 bases from J; bases unmatched to any gene: 10. The V gene's germline CDR1 is MNHNS and CDR2 SASEGT. This CDR3 has 17 residues. The CDR3 is CASSDRTSGMYLYEQYF. CDR3 coding DNA: TGTGCCAGCAGTGATCGGACTAGCGGGATGTATTTGTACGAGCAGTACTTC.

The V call is TRBV7-2, the J call TRBJ2-7; tentative D call: TRBD2 (5 bases). V lost 8 bases and J 1 base, leaving 15 bases between the germline ends. The CDR3 has 14 amino acids. Germline V lookup: CDR1 SGHTA, CDR2 FQGNSA. The CDR3 nucleotides read TGTGCCAGCGCAAACGGGGTCGGATCCTACGAGCAGTACTTC. Protein sequence: CASANGVGSYEQYF.

The CDR3 sequence: CASSVDGQGGSGANVLTF. In nucleotides, the CDR3 is TGTGCCAGCAGCGTAGATGGACAGGGAGGATCCGGGGCCAACGTCCTGACTTTC. The chain recombines TRBV9 with TRBJ2-6; 8 nucleotides match TRBD1. J gave up 4 bases and V 0 bases, and 9 bases lay outside the gene matches. The CDR3 covers 18 residues. The germline V gene has CDR1 SGDLS and CDR2 YYNGEE.

The chain joins TRBV27 to TRBJ1-1; the D gene is possibly TRBD1 (6 bases). V was pared by 3 bases and J by 4 bases, with 21 bases between. The CDR3 contains 17 residues. CDR1 MNHEY and CDR2 SMNVEV come from the germline V gene (reference sequence). DNA of the CDR3: TGTGCCAGCAGTTTTAGGCCCAGGGGCAGCTTTAGCACTGAAGCTTTCTTT. Its translation is CASSFRPRGSFSTEAFF.

The rearrangement uses TRBV7-9 and TRBJ2-7, with 8 bases matching TRBD1. The junction had 3 bases not matched to a gene; V was cut back by 5 bases and J by 3 bases. The germline gives CDR1 SEHNR, CDR2 FQNEAQ (reference sequence). The CDR3 consists of 13 residues. The CDR3 here is CASSMGQVYEQYF. Here the CDR3 DNA reads TGTGCCAGCAGCATGGGACAGGTCTACGAGCAGTACTTC.

This clone is a singleton in its sample. V gene TRBV2 combines with J gene TRBJ1-6; tentative D call: TRBD1 (5 bases). V lost 6 bases and J lost 7, with 10 bases in between. The V gene's germline CDR1 is SNHLY and CDR2 FYNNEI. The CDR3 has 13 residues. The CDR3 DNA follows: TGTGCCAGCAGGGGGACTTTCAATTCACCCCTCCACTTT. Protein: CASRGTFNSPLHF.

The CDR3 coding sequence is TGTGCCAGCAGTTCCTGGACAGGGGGCAAAGGTCAGCCCCAGCATTTT. As protein: CASSSWTGGKGQPQHF. The chain has TRBV28 and TRBJ1-5; 11 nucleotides align to TRBD1. The germline V gene has CDR1 MDHEN and CDR2 SYDVKM. This CDR3 comprises 16 residues. The J segment lost 6 bases and the V segment lost 4 bases, leaving 8 bases of the junction unmatched.

The chain recombines TRBV4-1 with TRBJ2-2, with D uncertain. The germline gives CDR1 MGHRA, CDR2 YSYEKL. This CDR3 comprises 17 residues. Trimming stripped 0 bases from V and 3 bases from J, with 14 bases between. CDR3 region: CASSQEVPVLHTGELFF. The CDR3 coding sequence is TGCGCCAGCAGCCAAGAGGTCCCGGTACTCCACACCGGGGAGCTGTTTTTT.

V gene TRBV7-2 combines with J gene TRBJ2-1; TRBD2 aligns across 9 bases. CDR3 size: 15 residues. With 3 bases clipped from V and 3 bases from J, the junction kept 3 bases outside the gene matches. CDR1 and CDR2 (germline): SGHTA, FQGNSA. The CDR3 DNA reads as TGTGCCAGCAGCTTCGCGACTAGCGGCTACAATGAGCAGTTCTTC. It codes for CASSFATSGYNEQFF.

The chain has TRBV28 and TRBJ2-2; possibly TRBD1 for D (5 bases). With 2 bases removed from V and 0 bases from J, the gap between germline ends came to 7 bases. The germline gives CDR1 MDHEN, CDR2 SYDVKM. This CDR3 spans 15 amino acids. DNA of the CDR3: TGTGCCAGCAGTTTAGAACAGGCGAACACCGGGGAGCTGTTTTTT. Translation: CASSLEQANTGELFF. Full variable domain (outside the CDR3, taken from reference TRBV28 and TRBJ2-2): DVKVTQSSRYLVKRTGEKVFLECVQDMDHENMFWYRQDPGLGLRLIYFSYDVKMKEKGDIPEGYSVSREKKERFSLILESASTNQTSMYLCASSLEQANTGELFFGEGSRLTVL.

The V call is TRBV7-9, the J call TRBJ2-3; D unresolved. The germline V gene has CDR1 SEHNR and CDR2 FQNEAQ (reference sequence). Trimming took 2 bases from V and 4 from J, leaving 10 bases between them. The CDR3 consists of 14 residues. CDR3 sequence: CASSLLDSSDTQYF. CDR3 DNA: TGTGCCAGCAGCTTACTAGATTCGTCAGATACGCAGTATTTT.

V and J are TRBV6-6 and TRBJ2-1; D remains ambiguous. The germline V gene has CDR1 MNHNY and CDR2 SVGAGI (reference sequence). CDR3 size: 11 residues. V lost 5 bases to trimming and J lost 7 bases, with 6 bases between them. CDR3: CASSDRNEQFF. The CDR3 DNA reads TGTGCCAGCAGTGATCGTAATGAGCAGTTCTTC.

The rearrangement links TRBV7-2 to TRBJ2-2; tentative D call: TRBD2 (5 bases). The germline CDR1 and CDR2 sequences are SGHTA and FQGNSA. V was trimmed by 0 bases and J by 5 bases, leaving 13 bases between them. The CDR3 consists of 16 residues. The chain's CDR3 is CASSLARLAGTGELFF. The CDR3 nucleotides are TGTGCCAGCAGCTTAGCGCGGCTAGCTGGGACCGGGGAGCTGTTTTTT.

The genes are TRBV7-3 and TRBJ2-5; TRBD1 matches 7 bases. V trimming: 4 bases; J trimming: 1 base; junction bases outside the gene matches: 6. The germline gives CDR1 SGHTA, CDR2 FQGTGA. The CDR3 runs 15 residues. The chain's CDR3 is CASSSAGGAQETQYF. The CDR3 coding sequence is TGTGCCAGCAGCTCCGCAGGGGGTGCCCAAGAGACCCAGTACTTC. Based on the CDR3 plus reference TRBV7-3 and TRBJ2-5, the full variable domain is GAGVSQTPSNKVTEKGKYVELRCDPISGHTALYWYRQSLGQGPEFLIYFQGTGAADDSGLPNDRFFAVRPEGSVSTLKIQRTERGDSAVYLCASSSAGGAQETQYFGPGTRLLVL.

The CDR3 region is CATSRDRGRGSTGELFF. CDR3 DNA sequence: TGTGCCACCAGCAGAGATCGGGGCAGGGGAAGCACCGGGGAGCTGTTTTTT. The V call is TRBV15, the J call TRBJ2-2; TRBD1 might be the D (6 bases). Per the germline V gene, CDR1 is LNHNV and CDR2 is YYDKDF (reference sequence). The CDR3 has 17 amino acids. Trimming stripped 0 bases from V and 4 bases from J, with 15 bases between.